This passage covers 11 T cell receptor beta chains from one sample sequenced in a study of blood T cells in healthy people across ages. A second roughly 6 to 12 cycle PCR used barcoded and J-beta primers. TCRdb passed the 5' RACE reads through MiXCR, listing each CDR3 protein once. The sample contains roughly 2 million distinct CDR3 sequences, around 48% of which appear only once. Sequencing was performed on blood. These receptors came from a woman aged 40 to 50 in good health.

Concerning this clonotype itself: Being one base from a much bigger clone, this may be a read error. The CDR3 DNA is TGCAGCGTTGAAAAGGGGGGTACATCCTCCTACGAGCAGTACTTC. Its protein product is CSVEKGGTSSYEQYF. The rearrangement joins TRBV29-1 to TRBJ2-7, with D perhaps matching TRBD1 or TRBD2 (6 bases each). V dropped 2 bases and J dropped 0 bases, with 14 bases sitting between them. Germline CDR1 reads SQVTM; CDR2 reads ANQGSEA. The CDR3 runs to 15 residues.

V is TRBV24-1 and J is TRBJ2-1, with unresolved D. CDR3 length: 13 residues. Germline V gene sequence: CDR1 KGHDR, CDR2 SFDVKD. Deletions cut 4 bases from V and 0 bases from J, with 3 bases between. The CDR3 DNA reads as TGTGCCACCAGTGACAGCTCCTACAATGAGCAGTTCTTC. This sequence encodes CATSDSSYNEQFF.

The V gene is TRBV20-1, the J gene TRBJ2-1; 10 nucleotides align to TRBD1. Per the germline V gene, CDR1 is DFQATT and CDR2 is SNEGSKA (reference sequence). The CDR3 consists of 20 residues. V lost 3 bases and J lost 0; bases outside the gene matches: 17. The CDR3 sequence: CSASPPGGQGSPLSYNEQFF. CDR3 sequence (DNA): TGCAGTGCTAGCCCCCCCGGGGGACAGGGGTCCCCCCTCTCCTACAATGAGCAGTTCTTC.

Only a few counts were recorded for this clonotype. V and J are TRBV5-1 and TRBJ2-3, with D unresolved. Trimming removed 3 bases at V and 1 base at J, with 6 bases between. The CDR3 spans 13 residues. Per the germline V gene, CDR1 is SGHRS and CDR2 is YFSETQ. Here the CDR3 reads CASSSYRTDTQYF. The CDR3 coding sequence is TGCGCCAGCAGCTCATACCGCACAGATACGCAGTATTTT.

This clonotype was detected a few times. The chain is built from TRBV7-9 and TRBJ2-4; 9 nucleotides line up with TRBD1. The DNA end is a closer match to TRBJ2-7, so the J assignment may be wrong. The CDR3 length is 14 residues. Germline V CDR1 and CDR2: SEHNR, FQNEAQ (reference sequence). The CDR3 loop reads CASSGRDRVHEQYF. CDR3 bases: TGTGCCAGCAGCGGCCGGGACAGGGTCCACGAGCAGTACTTC.

There are a few counts of this clonotype. A much larger clone differs by one base, so this may be a read error. This chain joins TRBV7-2 and TRBJ2-5; 7 nucleotides line up with TRBD1. CDR1 is SGHTA, CDR2 FQGNSA, per germline. The CDR3 has 13 residues. J gave up 2 bases and V 7 bases, and 4 bases lay outside the gene matches. This CDR3 reads CASTRDRQETQYF. For the CDR3, the DNA is TGTGCCAGCACCCGGGACAGACAAGAGACCCAGTACTTC.

This clonotype was found a few times. CDR3 residues: CASKKGWGPSYNEQFF. The CDR3 DNA reads TGTGCCAGCAAGAAAGGATGGGGGCCTTCCTACAATGAGCAGTTCTTC. The V and J genes are TRBV28 and TRBJ2-1; D perhaps matches TRBD1 (6 bases). CDR1 is MDHEN and CDR2 is SYDVKM in the germline V gene. The V end was cut by 7 bases, the J end by 1 base, with 17 bases between. The CDR3 extends over 16 amino acids.

This chain links TRBV20-1 with TRBJ1-2; D may be TRBD1 (5 bases). Trimming took off 0 bases at V and 8 bases at J, with 13 bases between the two ends. CDR1 and CDR2 (germline): DFQATT, SNEGSKA (reference sequence). This CDR3 is built from 13 residues. The CDR3 coding sequence is TGCAGTGCTAGAGATACAGGTACCCGAGGCTACACCTTC. Its translation: CSARDTGTRGYTF.

In this sample, this clonotype turned up a few times. For the CDR3, the DNA is TGTGCCAGCAGTGAATTGTCGCATAATTCACCCCTCCACTTT. It codes for CASSELSHNSPLHF. This chain connects TRBV2 to TRBJ1-6; D gene ambiguous. V was shortened by 2 bases and J by 5 bases, with 7 bases between the two germline ends. CDR1 and CDR2 from the germline V gene are SNHLY and FYNNEI. The CDR3 has 14 residues. The whole variable domain, filled in from reference TRBV2 and TRBJ1-6, reads EPEVTQTPSHQVTQMGQEVILRCVPISNHLYFYWYRQILGQKVEFLVSFYNNEISEKSEIFDDQFSVERPDGSNFTLKIRSTKLEDSAMYFCASSELSHNSPLHFGNGTRLTVT.

The chain is built from TRBV20-1 and TRBJ2-3; D is unclear. Between the trimmed V and J ends, which lost 6 bases and 1 base, there was a span of 8 bases. CDR1 is DFQATT and CDR2 is SNEGSKA in the germline V gene (reference sequence). The CDR3 has 12 residues. CDR3 bases: TGCAGTGCGGACGCGCGCACAGATACGCAGTATTTT. This sequence encodes CSADARTDTQYF.

This clonotype has only a few counts. This chain joins TRBV29-1 and TRBJ1-2; weak D call: TRBD1 (6 bases). In germline, CDR1 is SQVTM, CDR2 ANQGSEA. The V end was cut by 3 bases, the J end by 7 bases, with 12 bases between. The CDR3 extends over 12 amino acids. Here the CDR3 DNA reads TGCAGCGTTGAGGATACAGGGCCTGGCTACACCTTC. Translated: CSVEDTGPGYTF.